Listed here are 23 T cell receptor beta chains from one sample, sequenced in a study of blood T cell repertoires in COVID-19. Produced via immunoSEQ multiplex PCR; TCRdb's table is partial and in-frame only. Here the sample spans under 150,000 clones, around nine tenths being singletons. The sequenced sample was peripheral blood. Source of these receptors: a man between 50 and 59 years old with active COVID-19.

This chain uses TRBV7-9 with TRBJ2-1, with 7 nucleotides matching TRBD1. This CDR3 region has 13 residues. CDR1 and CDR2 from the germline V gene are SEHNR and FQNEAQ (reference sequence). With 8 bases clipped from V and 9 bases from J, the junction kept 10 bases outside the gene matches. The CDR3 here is CASEGGDNLEQFF. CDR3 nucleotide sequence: TGTGCCAGCGAAGGGGGCGATAATCTTGAGCAGTTCTTC.

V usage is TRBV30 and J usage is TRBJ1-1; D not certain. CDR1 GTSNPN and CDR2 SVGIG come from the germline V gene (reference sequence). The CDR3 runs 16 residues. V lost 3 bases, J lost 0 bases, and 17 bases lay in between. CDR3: CAWSAGSMSLNTEAFF. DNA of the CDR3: TGTGCCTGGAGCGCCGGGAGCATGAGCTTGAACACTGAAGCTTTCTTT.

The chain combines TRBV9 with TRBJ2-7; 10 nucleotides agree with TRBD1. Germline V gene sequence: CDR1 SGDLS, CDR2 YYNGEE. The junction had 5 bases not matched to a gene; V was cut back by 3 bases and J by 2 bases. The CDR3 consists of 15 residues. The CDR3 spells CASSEGQGTPYEQYF. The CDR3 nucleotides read TGTGCCAGCAGCGAGGGACAGGGGACCCCCTACGAGCAGTACTTC.

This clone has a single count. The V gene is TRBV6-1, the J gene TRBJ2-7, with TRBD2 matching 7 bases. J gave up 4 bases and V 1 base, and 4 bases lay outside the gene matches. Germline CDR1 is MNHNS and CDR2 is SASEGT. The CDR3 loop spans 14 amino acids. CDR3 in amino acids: CASSEDRGLYEQYV. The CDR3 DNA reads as TGTGCCAGCAGTGAAGATCGGGGACTATACGAGCAGTACGTC.

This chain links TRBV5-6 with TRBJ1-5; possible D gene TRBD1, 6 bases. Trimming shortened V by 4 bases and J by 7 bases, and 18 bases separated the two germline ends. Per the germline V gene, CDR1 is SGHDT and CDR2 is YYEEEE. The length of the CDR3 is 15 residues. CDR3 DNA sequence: TGTGCCAGCAGCATACAGGGCAGGGAGGGGCAGCCCCAGCATTTT. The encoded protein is CASSIQGREGQPQHF.

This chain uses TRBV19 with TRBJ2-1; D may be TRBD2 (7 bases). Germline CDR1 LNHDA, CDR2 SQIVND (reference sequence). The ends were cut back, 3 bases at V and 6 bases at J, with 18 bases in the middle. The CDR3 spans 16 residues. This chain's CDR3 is CASSIGGPHQFNEQFF. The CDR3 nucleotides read TGTGCCAGTAGTATCGGGGGGCCACATCAATTCAATGAGCAGTTCTTC. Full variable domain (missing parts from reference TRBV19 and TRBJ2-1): DGGITQSPKYLFRKEGQNVTLSCEQNLNHDAMYWYRQDPGQGLRLIYYSQIVNDFQKGDIAEGYSVSREKKESFPLTVTSAQKNPTAFYLCASSIGGPHQFNEQFFGPGTRLTVL.

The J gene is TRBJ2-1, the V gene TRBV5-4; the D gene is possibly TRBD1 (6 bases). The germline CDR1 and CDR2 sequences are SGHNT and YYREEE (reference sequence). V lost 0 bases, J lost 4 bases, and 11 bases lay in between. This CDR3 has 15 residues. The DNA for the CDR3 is TGTGCCAGCAGCTTGGGATCACAGGGATACAATGAGCAGTTCTTC. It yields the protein CASSLGSQGYNEQFF.

The CDR3 reads CASSQPDRVDQPQHF. CDR3 bases: TGTGCCAGCAGCCAACCGGACAGGGTCGACCAGCCCCAGCATTTT. This chain connects TRBV5-8 to TRBJ1-5; 8 nucleotides align to TRBD1. This CDR3 has 15 amino acids. V gave up 4 bases and J gave up 7 bases; unmatched junction bases: 10. Germline CDR1 and CDR2: SGHTS and YDEGEE. The whole variable domain, filled in from reference TRBV5-8 and TRBJ1-5, reads EAGVTQSPTHLIKTRGQQATLRCSPISGHTSVYWYQQALGLGLQFLLWYDEGEERNRGNFPPRFSGRQFPNYSSELNVNALELEDSALYLCASSQPDRVDQPQHFGDGTRLSIL.

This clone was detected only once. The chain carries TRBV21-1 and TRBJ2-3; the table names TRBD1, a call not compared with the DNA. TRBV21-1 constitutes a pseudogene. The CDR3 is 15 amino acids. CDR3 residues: CASSSLEQGTDTQYF. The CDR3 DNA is TGTGCCAGCAGCAGCTTAGAGCAGGGCACAGATACGCAGTATTTT.

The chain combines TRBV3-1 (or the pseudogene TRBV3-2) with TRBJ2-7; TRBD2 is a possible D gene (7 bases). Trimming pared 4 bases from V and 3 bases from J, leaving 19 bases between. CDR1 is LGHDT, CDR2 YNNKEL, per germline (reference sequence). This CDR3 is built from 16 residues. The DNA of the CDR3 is TGTGCCAGCAGCCGTAACTTTGGGGGGGGCCGCTACGAGCAGTACTTC. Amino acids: CASSRNFGGGRYEQYF.

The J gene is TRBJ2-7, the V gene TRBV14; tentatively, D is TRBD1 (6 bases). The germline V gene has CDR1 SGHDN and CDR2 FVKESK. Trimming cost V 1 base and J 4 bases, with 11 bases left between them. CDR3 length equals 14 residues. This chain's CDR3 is CASSQANREYEQYF. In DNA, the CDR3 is TGTGCCAGCAGCCAAGCCAACAGGGAGTACGAGCAGTACTTC.

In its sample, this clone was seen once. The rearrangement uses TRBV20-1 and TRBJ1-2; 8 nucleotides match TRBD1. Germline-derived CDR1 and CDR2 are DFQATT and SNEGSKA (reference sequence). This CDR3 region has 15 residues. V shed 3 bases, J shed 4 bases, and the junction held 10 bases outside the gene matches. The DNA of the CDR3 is TGCAGTGCTAGTTTGGGTGGACAGGGCGCCTATGGCTACACCTTC. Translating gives CSASLGGQGAYGYTF.

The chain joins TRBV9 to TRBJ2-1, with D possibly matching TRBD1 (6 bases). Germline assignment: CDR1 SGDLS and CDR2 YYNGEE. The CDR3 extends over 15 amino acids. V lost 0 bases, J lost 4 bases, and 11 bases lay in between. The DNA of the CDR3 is TGTGCCAGCAGCGTAGCGGTAGGACAGTACAATGAGCAGTTCTTC. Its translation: CASSVAVGQYNEQFF.

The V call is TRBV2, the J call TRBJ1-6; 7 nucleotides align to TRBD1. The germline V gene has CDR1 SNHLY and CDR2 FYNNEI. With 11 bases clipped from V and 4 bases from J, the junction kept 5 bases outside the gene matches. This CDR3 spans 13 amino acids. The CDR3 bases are TGTGCCGGGGGGACAGCTTATAATTCACCCCTCCACTTT. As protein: CAGGTAYNSPLHF.

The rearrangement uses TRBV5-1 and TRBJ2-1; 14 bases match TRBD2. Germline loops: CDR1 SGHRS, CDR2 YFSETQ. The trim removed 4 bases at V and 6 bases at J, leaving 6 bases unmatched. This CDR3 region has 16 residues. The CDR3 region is CASSGTSGSSLNEQFF. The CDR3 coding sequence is TGCGCCAGCAGCGGGACTAGCGGGAGTTCCCTCAATGAGCAGTTCTTC.

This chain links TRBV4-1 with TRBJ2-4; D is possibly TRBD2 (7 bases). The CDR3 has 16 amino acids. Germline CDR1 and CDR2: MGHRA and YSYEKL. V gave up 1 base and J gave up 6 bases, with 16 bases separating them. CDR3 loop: CASSQAVGGQGNIQYF. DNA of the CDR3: TGCGCCAGCAGCCAAGCCGTCGGGGGGCAAGGAAACATTCAGTACTTC.

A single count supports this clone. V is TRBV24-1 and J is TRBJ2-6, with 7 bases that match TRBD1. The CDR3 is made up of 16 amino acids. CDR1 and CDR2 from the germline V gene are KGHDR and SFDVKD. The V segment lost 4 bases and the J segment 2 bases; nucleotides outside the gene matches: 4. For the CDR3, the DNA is TGTGCCACCAGTGACACCGGGACAGCTGGGGCCAACGTCCTGACTTTC. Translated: CATSDTGTAGANVLTF.

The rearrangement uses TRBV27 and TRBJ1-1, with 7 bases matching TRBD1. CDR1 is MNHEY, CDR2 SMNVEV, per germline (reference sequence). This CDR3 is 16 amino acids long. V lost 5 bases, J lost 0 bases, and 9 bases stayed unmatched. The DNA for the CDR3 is TGTGCCAGCAGTGCCCGGCCGGGACAGTTGAACACTGAAGCTTTCTTT. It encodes CASSARPGQLNTEAFF.

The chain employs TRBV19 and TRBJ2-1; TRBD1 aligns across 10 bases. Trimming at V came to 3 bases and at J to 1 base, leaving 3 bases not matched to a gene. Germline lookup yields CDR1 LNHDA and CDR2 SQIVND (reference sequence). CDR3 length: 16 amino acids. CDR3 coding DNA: TGTGCCAGTAGTATGGGACAGGGGCGGTCCTACAATGAGCAGTTCTTC. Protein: CASSMGQGRSYNEQFF.

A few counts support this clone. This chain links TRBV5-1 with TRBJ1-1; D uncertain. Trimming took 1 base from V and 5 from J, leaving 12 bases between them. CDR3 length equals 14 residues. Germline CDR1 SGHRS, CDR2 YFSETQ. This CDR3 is CASSLYSGRTEAFF. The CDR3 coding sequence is TGCGCCAGCAGCTTGTACAGCGGGCGGACTGAAGCTTTCTTT.

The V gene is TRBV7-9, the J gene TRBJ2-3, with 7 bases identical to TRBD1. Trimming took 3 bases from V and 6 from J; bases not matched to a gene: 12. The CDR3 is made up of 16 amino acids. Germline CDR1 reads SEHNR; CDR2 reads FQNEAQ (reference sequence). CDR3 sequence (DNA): TGTGCCAGCAGCTTCCCACAGGGGTTATCCGGGGATACGCAGTATTTT. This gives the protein CASSFPQGLSGDTQYF.

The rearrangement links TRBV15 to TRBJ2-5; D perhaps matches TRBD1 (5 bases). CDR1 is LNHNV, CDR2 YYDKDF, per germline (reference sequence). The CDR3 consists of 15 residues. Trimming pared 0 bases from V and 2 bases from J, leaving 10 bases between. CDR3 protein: CATSREGHRQETQYF. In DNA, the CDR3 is TGTGCCACCAGCAGAGAGGGCCACAGGCAAGAGACCCAGTACTTC.

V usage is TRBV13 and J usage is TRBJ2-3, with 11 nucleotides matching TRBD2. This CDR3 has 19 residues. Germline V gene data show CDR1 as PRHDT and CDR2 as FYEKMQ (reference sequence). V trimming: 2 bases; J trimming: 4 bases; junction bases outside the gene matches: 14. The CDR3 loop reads CASSLRPGLAGGVPDTQYF. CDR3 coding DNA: TGTGCCAGCAGCTTACGTCCGGGGCTAGCGGGGGGTGTGCCAGATACGCAGTATTTT.